Given below is one TCR beta chain in context. In the authors' workflow: Reference gene primers were amplified, and this amplification served to estimate nucleated cell counts. Sequencing was performed with immunoSEQ multiplex PCR; in TCRdb, only in-frame clones are kept and a portion is missing. V, J and clone size derive from that table, while D and trimming were established from the DNA sequence. The top ten clones hold 2.5% to 3.5% of a sample with approximately 100,000 clones, approximately 90% of them seen once. The entry originates in a study of blood T cell repertoires in COVID-19. Study at large: Collection of acute and convalescent COVID-19 samples took place in the United States, Italy and Spain.

V was cut by 4 bases and J by 0 bases, with 13 bases left in between. The CDR3 spans 16 residues. Germline CDR1 and CDR2: MNHEY and SVGAGI. The chain employs TRBV6-5 and TRBJ1-5; no reliable D call. The sequencing input was peripheral blood. The TCR comes from a man aged 45-60 years in a cohort sampled during active COVID-19. CDR3 amino acids: CASSSRSLASNQPQHF. DNA of the CDR3: TGTGCCAGCAGTTCACGGTCTCTAGCTAGCAATCAGCCCCAGCATTTT.